This TCR beta chain emerged from a study of blood T cell repertoires in COVID-19. Germline loops: CDR1 SGHDT, CDR2 YYEEEE. The V and J ends lost 3 bases and 0 bases, in that order; junction bases with no gene match: 4. CDR3 length equals 16 residues. Libraries were prepared by immunoSEQ multiplex PCR; TCRdb keeps only in-frame clonotypes and omits some of them. The sample holds approximately 380,000 clones, approximately 90% seen once. V gene TRBV5-6 combines with J gene TRBJ1-3; 9 nucleotides agree with TRBD1. This receptor was obtained from a woman aged 40-49 years who had been exposed to COVID-19. Sequencing used PBMCs or T cells enriched from blood (not recorded which). As DNA, the CDR3 is TGTGCCAGCAGCTCCCGGGACAGGGTCTCTGGAAACACCATATATTTT. Encoded protein: CASSSRDRVSGNTIYF.